The 12 T cell receptor beta chains given below trace back to one sample, sequenced in a study of OX40 agonist ivuxolimab in advanced cancers. TCRdb's copy holds only in-frame clones and misses some; the assay was immunoSEQ multiplex PCR. Of fewer than 60,000 clones in the sample, around nine tenths were seen once. Material: CD4+ or CD8+ T cells sorted from blood, obtained in a trial of the OX40 agonist ivuxolimab. Receptors were obtained from an adult with an advanced solid tumor such as melanoma, head and neck, liver or kidney cancer.

This clone was seen a single time. The chain recombines TRBV19 with TRBJ2-1; D perhaps matches TRBD1 (5 bases). Per the germline V gene, CDR1 is LNHDA and CDR2 is SQIVND (reference sequence). The CDR3 extends over 13 amino acids. Trimming removed 3 bases at V and 10 bases at J, with 13 bases between. CDR3 sequence reads: CASSILGVEEQFF. CDR3 bases: TGTGCCAGTAGTATCCTAGGGGTGGAAGAGCAGTTCTTC.

The V call is TRBV29-1, the J call TRBJ1-1, with no clear D. The CDR3 contains 13 residues. V was trimmed by 7 bases and J by 0 bases, leaving 12 bases between them. The germline V gene has CDR1 SQVTM and CDR2 ANQGSEA. CDR3 nucleotides: TGCAGCGACGCGACGGCGATGAACACTGAAGCTTTCTTT. Amino acids: CSDATAMNTEAFF.

The chain carries TRBV15 and TRBJ1-5, with D unclear. The CDR3 runs to 15 residues. CDR1 is LNHNV and CDR2 is YYDKDF in the germline V gene (reference sequence). The V end lost 5 bases, the J end lost 3 bases, and 14 bases lay between the germline ends. The CDR3, as DNA: TGTGCCACCAGCGCACGTCGGGCATTCAATCAGCCCCAGCATTTT. Its protein is CATSARRAFNQPQHF.

Only one count was recorded for this clone. The CDR3 bases are TGTGCCAGCAGCCAAGATCTTGGAGGCGAGCAGTACTTC. Translating gives CASSQDLGGEQYF. This rearrangement joins TRBV14 to TRBJ2-7; perhaps TRBD2 as D (5 bases). Trimming removed 0 bases at V and 6 bases at J, with 9 bases between. The CDR3 totals 13 residues. In germline, CDR1 is SGHDN, CDR2 FVKESK.

The rearrangement joins TRBV5-4 to TRBJ2-3; no definite D call. V was trimmed by 0 bases and J by 0 bases, leaving 8 bases between them. Germline loops: CDR1 SGHNT, CDR2 YYREEE (reference sequence). The CDR3 contains 15 residues. The CDR3 region is CASSLATSSTDTQYF. The CDR3 nucleotides read TGTGCCAGCAGCTTGGCTACCTCTAGCACAGATACGCAGTATTTT.

The rearrangement uses TRBV7-2 and TRBJ2-2; D is possibly TRBD2 (6 bases). CDR3 length: 15 residues. Germline CDR1 is SGHTA and CDR2 is FQGNSA. V lost 3 bases and J lost 4, with 12 bases in between. The CDR3 sequence is CASSFGRWGTGELFF. The CDR3 DNA reads as TGTGCCAGCAGCTTTGGGAGGTGGGGCACCGGGGAGCTGTTTTTT.

This clone is a singleton in its sample. The chain couples TRBV5-1 to TRBJ2-2; D might be TRBD2 (6 bases). CDR3 size: 15 residues. V was trimmed by 3 bases and J by 6 bases, leaving 15 bases between them. Germline V gene sequence: CDR1 SGHRS, CDR2 YFSETQ. Written as DNA, the CDR3 is TGCGCCAGCAGCTCGTGGTCGGGAGTAGCCGGGGAGCTGTTTTTT. Encoded protein: CASSSWSGVAGELFF. The full variable domain, its missing parts supplied by reference TRBV5-1 and TRBJ2-2, is KAGVTQTPRYLIKTRGQQVTLSCSPISGHRSVSWYQQTPGQGLQFLFEYFSETQRNKGNFPGRFSGRQFSNSRSEMNVSTLELGDSALYLCASSSWSGVAGELFFGEGSRLTVL.

In DNA form, the CDR3 reads TGTGCTAGTGGAGCCGCAGAGGCCACAGATACGCAGTATTTT. Translated: CASGAAEATDTQYF. The chain combines TRBV12-5 with TRBJ2-3; D unresolved. This CDR3 is 14 amino acids long. V was clipped by 6 bases and J by 2 bases, with 12 bases between them. The germline V gene has CDR1 LGHNT and CDR2 FRNRAP.

In this sample, this clone turned up once. This chain joins TRBV11-2 and TRBJ2-4, with 9 bases matching TRBD2. The J segment lost 2 bases and the V segment lost 1 base, leaving 6 bases of the junction unmatched. Germline assignment: CDR1 SGHAT and CDR2 FQNNGV. The CDR3 contains 17 residues. Written as DNA, the CDR3 is TGTGCCAGCAGCTTAGTTCCTAGCGGGATTTCCAAAAACATTCAGTACTTC. Encoded protein: CASSLVPSGISKNIQYF.

J is TRBJ2-7 and V is TRBV20-1; D remains ambiguous. V lost 3 bases to trimming and J lost 4 bases, with 7 bases between them. Per germline, CDR1 DFQATT and CDR2 SNEGSKA (reference sequence). The CDR3 spans 11 residues. The CDR3 region is CSASNQYEQYF. CDR3 nucleotides: TGCAGTGCTAGTAATCAATACGAGCAGTACTTC.

The chain links TRBV5-1 to TRBJ2-7; D might be TRBD1 (5 bases). Germline assignment: CDR1 SGHRS and CDR2 YFSETQ. The CDR3 is 14 residues long. The germline V and J ends were trimmed by 4 bases and 2 bases, with 13 bases remaining between them. CDR3 nucleotide sequence: TGCGCCAGCAGCCCAGTCCTAGGGGCCTACGAGCAGTACTTC. Amino acid sequence: CASSPVLGAYEQYF.

The V and J genes are TRBV7-2 and TRBJ2-1; 8 bases match TRBD1. Germline CDR1 and CDR2: SGHTA and FQGNSA. This CDR3 is built from 17 residues. V was clipped by 5 bases and J by 2 bases; unmatched bases: 11. This CDR3 is CASSPRTGKPPYNEQFF. CDR3 nucleotides: TGTGCCAGCAGCCCCCGGACAGGGAAGCCCCCCTACAATGAGCAGTTCTTC.